One sample yielded the 25 T cell receptor beta chains listed below, sequenced in a study of T cell responses to AZD1222 COVID-19 vaccine. The data were produced by immunoSEQ multiplex PCR, yet TCRdb's version contains in-frame clones alone and is incomplete. The sample lists some 120,000 clones; around nine tenths were seen once. The material sequenced was peripheral blood, taken on day 0 of MenACWY control vaccination. Every receptor here comes from an adult in good health.

The chain recombines TRBV3-1 (or the pseudogene TRBV3-2) with TRBJ2-3; 10 bases line up with TRBD1. V lost 3 bases, J lost 3 bases, and 3 bases stayed unmatched. The CDR3 contains 15 residues. The V gene's germline CDR1 is LGHDT and CDR2 YNNKEL (reference sequence). This CDR3 is CASSHPGQGTDTQYF. CDR3 DNA sequence: TGTGCCAGCAGCCATCCGGGACAGGGGACAGATACGCAGTATTTT.

Here the CDR3 DNA reads TGTGCCAGCAGCTTCCTCGGGACAGAAGCTTTCTTT. Amino acids: CASSFLGTEAFF. The V and J genes are TRBV7-9 and TRBJ1-1; TRBD1 might be the D (6 bases). The germline V gene has CDR1 SEHNR and CDR2 FQNEAQ (reference sequence). The CDR3 extends over 12 amino acids. V gave up 3 bases and J gave up 8 bases, with 10 bases separating them.

The table lists this clone with a few counts. The chain is built from TRBV11-3 and TRBJ2-5; D gene ambiguous. Germline CDR1 SGHNT, CDR2 YENEEA. Trimming removed 1 base from V and 3 bases from J, with 6 bases in between. This CDR3 region has 13 residues. The CDR3 DNA is TGTGCCAGCAGCTTAGGTGTAGAAGAGACCCAGTACTTC. It specifies CASSLGVEETQYF.

The chain combines TRBV7-9 with TRBJ2-1; no firm D call. This CDR3 is built from 11 residues. V was cut by 10 bases and J by 9 bases, with 13 bases left in between. Germline CDR1 is SEHNR and CDR2 is FQNEAQ (reference sequence). CDR3 sequence (DNA): TGTGCCACCATCGCCACGACTGAGCAGTTCTTC. It specifies CATIATTEQFF.

The rearrangement joins TRBV28 to TRBJ2-5; 8 bases are shared with TRBD2. Losses at the gene ends were 3 bases for V and 3 bases for J; bases not matched to a gene: 6. Germline CDR1 is MDHEN and CDR2 is SYDVKM. The CDR3 is made up of 15 amino acids. CDR3 in DNA: TGTGCCAGCAGTTTTACTAGCGGAATTAAAGAGACCCAGTACTTC. It encodes CASSFTSGIKETQYF.

This rearrangement joins TRBV6-2 or TRBV6-3 to TRBJ2-2, with TRBD2 identical over 8 bases. The CDR3 is 18 residues long. CDR1 and CDR2 from the germline V gene are MNHEY and SVGEGT. V was clipped by 2 bases and J by 1 base; unmatched bases: 9. The CDR3 is CASSYGVAGWLNTGELFF. DNA of the CDR3: TGTGCCAGCAGTTACGGTGTAGCGGGGTGGTTGAACACCGGGGAGCTGTTTTTT.

V and J are TRBV7-9 and TRBJ2-5, with 8 bases fitting TRBD1. CDR1 is SEHNR and CDR2 is FQNEAQ in the germline V gene (reference sequence). The CDR3 loop spans 15 amino acids. The V segment lost 0 bases and the J segment 6 bases; nucleotides outside the gene matches: 6. CDR3 in amino acids: CASSLAWDRMKTQYF. DNA for the CDR3: TGTGCCAGCAGCTTAGCTTGGGACAGGATGAAGACCCAGTACTTC.

The J gene is TRBJ2-2, the V gene TRBV6-4; 8 bases line up with TRBD1. Unmatched junction bases numbered 2, after V lost 4 bases and J lost 4 bases. This CDR3 has 14 residues. Per the germline V gene, CDR1 is MRHNA and CDR2 is SNTAGT. For the CDR3, the DNA is TGTGCCAGCAGTGGGACAGGGCCCACCGGGGAGCTGTTTTTT. This translates into CASSGTGPTGELFF.

J is TRBJ2-2 and V is TRBV9; 11 positions agree with TRBD2. CDR1 is SGDLS and CDR2 is YYNGEE in the germline V gene. V trimming: 3 bases; J trimming: 6 bases; junction bases outside the gene matches: 7. CDR3 length equals 16 residues. CDR3 bases: TGTGCCAGCAGCGCCGAATTAGCGGGAGGGTCCGGGGAGCTGTTTTTT. Protein sequence: CASSAELAGGSGELFF.

This chain joins TRBV7-3 and TRBJ1-1; maybe TRBD1 (5 bases). Per germline, CDR1 SGHTA and CDR2 FQGTGA. The CDR3 sequence is 13 residues long. Trimming stripped 0 bases from V and 11 bases from J, with 13 bases between. For the CDR3, the DNA is TGTGCCAGCAGCTTAACGAACGGGGCCTCGGCTTTCTTT. The encoded protein is CASSLTNGASAFF.

Concerning this clone itself: Germline is not matched at one junction end, which may reflect a read error. CDR3 sequence (DNA): TGTGCCAGCAGCTCGGGACAGCCAAAGATAGACTTC. Translation: CASSSGQPKIDF. This chain links TRBV11-2 with TRBJ2-5, with 7 positions matching TRBD1. Germline CDR1 is SGHAT and CDR2 is FQNNGV. CDR3 length equals 12 residues. The variable domain in full, completed from reference TRBV11-2 and TRBJ2-5, reads EAGVAQSPRYKIIEKRQSVAFWCNPISGHATLYWYQQILGQGPKLLIQFQNNGVVDDSQLPKDRFSAERLKGVDSTLKIQPAKLEDSAVYLCASSSGQPKIDFGPGTRLLVL.

The chain uses TRBV9 and TRBJ2-7, with a weak D call TRBD1 (6 bases). The germline V gene encodes CDR1 SGDLS and CDR2 YYNGEE. The CDR3 runs to 15 residues. V was cut by 0 bases and J by 2 bases, with 12 bases left in between. The CDR3 spells CASSVGGRGPYEQYF. The CDR3 DNA follows: TGTGCCAGCAGCGTAGGAGGCAGGGGTCCCTACGAGCAGTACTTC.

The chain carries TRBV6-4 and TRBJ1-2; no firm D call. Germline V gene lookup returns CDR1 MRHNA and CDR2 SNTAGT. The length of the CDR3 is 17 residues. V was trimmed by 2 bases and J by 4 bases, leaving 20 bases between them. The CDR3 region is CASSDGQRPGLGYGYTF. In nucleotides, the CDR3 is TGTGCCAGCAGTGACGGGCAACGGCCCGGTCTGGGCTATGGCTACACCTTC.

The V and J genes are TRBV12-3 or TRBV12-4 and TRBJ1-1; 9 bases agree with TRBD1. The CDR3 is 13 amino acids. The trim removed 6 bases at V and 4 bases at J, leaving 3 bases unmatched. The CDR3 region is CASRLTGGTEAFF. The CDR3 coding sequence is TGTGCCAGCAGATTGACAGGGGGCACTGAAGCTTTCTTT.

The chain combines TRBV6-5 with TRBJ2-1; no definite D call. Per germline, CDR1 MNHEY and CDR2 SVGAGI. The CDR3 sequence is 15 residues long. Trimming removed 0 bases from V and 8 bases from J, with 14 bases in between. For the CDR3, the DNA is TGTGCCAGCAGTTACTCCATAATAGACCGGGATGAGCAGTTCTTC. This codes for CASSYSIIDRDEQFF.

The chain has TRBV25-1 and TRBJ1-2; no reliable D call. The CDR3 is 12 amino acids. Trimming cost V 3 bases and J 2 bases, with 4 bases left between them. Per germline, CDR1 MGHDK and CDR2 SYGVNS. CDR3 amino acids: CASSDENYGYTF. The CDR3 nucleotides are TGTGCCAGCAGTGATGAAAACTATGGCTACACCTTC.

The chain employs TRBV5-5 and TRBJ2-3; 9 positions match TRBD1. The J segment lost 1 base and the V segment lost 4 bases, leaving 10 bases of the junction unmatched. CDR3 length: 17 residues. Germline CDR1 is SGHKS and CDR2 is YYEKEE (reference sequence). The CDR3 DNA reads as TGTGCCAGCAGCCCCGGGACAGGGTACGCTGGCACAGATACGCAGTATTTT. This encodes CASSPGTGYAGTDTQYF.

The chain has TRBV11-2 and TRBJ1-1; TRBD1 is a possible D gene (6 bases). This CDR3 contains 14 residues. Trimming stripped 4 bases from V and 7 bases from J, with 16 bases between. In germline, CDR1 is SGHAT, CDR2 FQNNGV. CDR3 residues: CASSSGTKGHEAFF. The CDR3, as DNA: TGTGCCAGCAGCTCCGGGACAAAGGGGCATGAAGCTTTCTTT.

J is TRBJ2-1 and V is TRBV4-1; D gene unclear. Looked up from germline, CDR1 is MGHRA and CDR2 is YSYEKL. V was pared by 2 bases and J by 6 bases, with 14 bases between. The CDR3 has 15 amino acids. The CDR3 nucleotides read TGCGCCAGCAGCCAAAAGGACCTAGATCCCAATGAGCAGTTCTTC. Protein: CASSQKDLDPNEQFF.

The chain uses TRBV7-2 and TRBJ2-1; D might be TRBD1 (6 bases). Germline loops: CDR1 SGHTA, CDR2 FQGNSA. V was cut by 1 base and J by 10 bases, with 11 bases left in between. CDR3 size: 13 residues. CDR3 coding DNA: TGTGCCAGCAGCTTAGGACAGGAATCGGAGCAGTTCTTC. It encodes CASSLGQESEQFF.

J is TRBJ1-1 and V is TRBV24-1; TRBD1 matches 7 bases. CDR1 is KGHDR and CDR2 is SFDVKD in the germline V gene. The CDR3 is 14 residues long. The junction had 3 bases not matched to a gene; V was cut back by 2 bases and J by 4 bases. The CDR3: CATSDSGGTTEAFF. Here the CDR3 DNA reads TGTGCCACCAGTGATTCAGGGGGGACCACTGAAGCTTTCTTT.

The chain is built from TRBV11-2 and TRBJ1-5, with unresolved D. The germline CDR1 and CDR2 sequences are SGHAT and FQNNGV. The CDR3 contains 13 residues. V lost 0 bases to trimming and J lost 7 bases, with 7 bases between them. The CDR3 coding sequence is TGTGCCAGCAGCTTAGATGTTTACCAGCCCCAGCATTTT. It codes for CASSLDVYQPQHF.

The V and J genes are TRBV19 and TRBJ1-1; D is unclear. V gave up 6 bases and J gave up 2 bases, with 13 bases separating them. The CDR3 totals 14 residues. Germline V gene data show CDR1 as LNHDA and CDR2 as SQIVND (reference sequence). The CDR3 DNA reads TGTGCCAGTAGCAGGTGGGGAGGAAACACTGAAGCTTTCTTT. Translation: CASSRWGGNTEAFF.

This clone was seen only a few times. The rearrangement uses TRBV5-4 and TRBJ2-1, with 7 bases aligning to TRBD2. The CDR3 runs 15 residues. Germline V CDR1 and CDR2: SGHNT, YYREEE (reference sequence). Trimming removed 0 bases from V and 6 bases from J; junction bases left unmatched: 6. CDR3 sequence (DNA): TGTGCCAGCAGCTTGGAAGCGGGGACGATCAATGAGCAGTTCTTC. Amino acids: CASSLEAGTINEQFF.

This chain links TRBV7-9 with TRBJ2-7; 11 bases are shared with TRBD2. The germline V gene has CDR1 SEHNR and CDR2 FQNEAQ (reference sequence). V lost 5 bases and J lost 2; bases outside the gene matches: 11. The CDR3 runs 17 residues. The CDR3 DNA sequence: TGTGCCAGCAGCCGGACTAGCGGGTCGCAAGCAACCTACGAGCAGTACTTC. This sequence encodes CASSRTSGSQATYEQYF.